This TCR beta chain was sequenced in a study of blood T cell repertoires in COVID-19. The assay was immunoSEQ multiplex PCR, and TCRdb's table has in-frame clones only and misses some. The data contain fewer than 90,000 clones, 70% to 90% of them singletons. The CDR3 sequence is 15 residues long. With 2 bases removed from V and 7 bases from J, the gap between germline ends came to 18 bases. Germline V gene sequence: CDR1 MNHEY, CDR2 SVGAGI. Specimen: peripheral blood. The sequence derives from a man aged 70-80 years with active COVID-19. The chain has TRBV6-5 and TRBJ2-7, with D tentatively TRBD2 (7 bases). In DNA form, the CDR3 reads TGTGCCAGCAGTTACCGGGGGGCGACACCGGGGGAGCAGTACTTC. It is translated as CASSYRGATPGEQYF.